This T cell receptor beta chain was sequenced during a study of vaccination and CD4 T cells after COVID-19. Oncomine TCR Beta short-read sequencing was applied to DNA from cultured CD4+ T cells. TCRdb independently ran MiXCR on the PCR reads; one entry per CDR3 protein. The sample lists 20,000 or so distinct CDR3 sequences, 44% seen once, with 20% to 30% in the top ten. Specified treatment: roughly 11-day PBMC culture with coronavirus spike peptide pools or control peptides (ViraFEST assay). By frequency in the sample, this clonotype is medium-sized (0.01 to 0.1%). Its antigen remains unidentified. With V trimmed by 6 bases and J by 6 bases, 4 bases remained unmatched. This CDR3 contains 14 residues. Germline CDR1 MNHNS, CDR2 SASEGT.

The specimen comprised CD4+ T cells from blood, cultured in vitro, sampled before SARS-CoV-2 vaccination. The chain couples TRBV6-1 to TRBJ1-6, with 8 bases lining up with TRBD1. The sequence derives from a human donor who had recovered from COVID-19. CDR3 nucleotides: TGTGCCAGCAGAAAAGGACAGGGTAATTCACCCCTCCACTTT. It codes for CASRKGQGNSPLHF.